One and the same sample provided the 20 T cell receptor beta chains below, sequenced in a study of blood T cell repertoires in COVID-19. Data came from immunoSEQ multiplex PCR; TCRdb stores just in-frame clones and leaves some out. Seen here are about 120,000 clones, roughly 88% observed once, and the top ten hold over 1%. The source material was peripheral blood. The receptors were gathered from a woman older than 75 with acute or convalescent COVID-19.

The V call is TRBV5-1, the J call TRBJ2-5; 9 bases line up with TRBD1. Per the germline V gene, CDR1 is SGHRS and CDR2 is YFSETQ. This CDR3 has 15 amino acids. V shed 5 bases, J shed 1 base, and the junction held 6 bases outside the gene matches. The CDR3 region has the DNA TGCGCCAGCAGTGACGGACAGGGGCTCCAAGAGACCCAGTACTTC. The encoded protein is CASSDGQGLQETQYF. Full variable domain (rest looked up from reference TRBV5-1 and TRBJ2-5): KAGVTQTPRYLIKTRGQQVTLSCSPISGHRSVSWYQQTPGQGLQFLFEYFSETQRNKGNFPGRFSGRQFSNSRSEMNVSTLELGDSALYLCASSDGQGLQETQYFGPGTRLLVL.

This clone was seen a handful of times. The chain joins TRBV19 to TRBJ1-6; 7 bases agree with TRBD1. After removal of 6 bases from V and 1 base from J, the junction contained 6 bases not matched to a gene. The CDR3 sequence is 16 residues long. The germline V gene encodes CDR1 LNHDA and CDR2 SQIVND (reference sequence). In DNA, the CDR3 is TGTGCCAGTAGCCTCCTCAGGGGGTCCTATAATTCACCCCTCCACTTT. It translates to CASSLLRGSYNSPLHF.

The rearrangement joins TRBV4-1 to TRBJ1-6; D remains unclear. This CDR3 contains 17 residues. Between the trimmed V and J ends, which lost 2 bases and 0 bases, there was a span of 11 bases. The germline gives CDR1 MGHRA, CDR2 YSYEKL. The CDR3 nucleotides are TGCGCCAGCAGCCAATCGACTACATCCTCCTATAATTCACCCCTCCACTTT. Translation gives CASSQSTTSSYNSPLHF.

CDR3 sequence reads: CASSRGEANVLTF. Written as DNA, the CDR3 is TGTGCCAGCTCACGGGGGGAGGCCAACGTCCTGACTTTC. The chain links TRBV18 to TRBJ2-6; perhaps TRBD2 as D (6 bases). Trimming shortened V by 4 bases and J by 6 bases, and 7 bases separated the two germline ends. Germline values: CDR1 KGHSH, CDR2 LQKENI. The CDR3 has 13 residues.

This clone was seen a handful of times. J is TRBJ2-1 and V is TRBV5-1, with 11 bases fitting TRBD2. J lost 8 bases, V lost 1 base, and 5 bases had no gene match. Germline V gives CDR1 SGHRS, CDR2 YFSETQ. The CDR3 has 15 residues. The CDR3 loop reads CASSLRLAGGDEQFF. CDR3 bases: TGCGCCAGCAGCTTGCGGCTAGCGGGGGGAGATGAGCAGTTCTTC.

This sequence joins TRBV5-1 and TRBJ2-3; a possible D gene is TRBD2 (6 bases). The CDR3 consists of 14 residues. The V gene's germline CDR1 is SGHRS and CDR2 YFSETQ. The germline V and J ends were trimmed by 4 bases and 5 bases, with 14 bases remaining between them. In nucleotides, the CDR3 is TGCGCCAGCAGCCGTCCTAGCGCAGGAGATACGCAGTATTTT. Translated, it gives CASSRPSAGDTQYF.

This clone was recorded once. The V gene is TRBV11-2, the J gene TRBJ2-2, with D perhaps TRBD2 (5 bases). Germline assignment: CDR1 SGHAT and CDR2 FQNNGV. The CDR3 has 15 amino acids. The V end lost 4 bases, the J end lost 4 bases, and 13 bases lay between the germline ends. DNA of the CDR3: TGTGCCAGCAGCTCGTCCGGGGAGTCCACCGGGGAGCTGTTTTTT. Translation gives CASSSSGESTGELFF.

CDR3 residues: CASSLGQAETQYF. The CDR3 bases are TGTGCCAGCAGCTTAGGACAGGCGGAGACCCAGTACTTC. The chain uses TRBV7-8 and TRBJ2-5; tentatively, D is TRBD1 (6 bases). CDR3 length equals 13 residues. V was pared by 1 base and J by 5 bases, with 8 bases between. Looked up from germline, CDR1 is SGHVS and CDR2 is FQNEAQ.

V usage is TRBV4-1 and J usage is TRBJ1-1; D is possibly TRBD1 (5 bases). CDR3 length equals 13 residues. CDR1 is MGHRA and CDR2 is YSYEKL in the germline V gene. The V gene lost 0 bases and the J gene lost 8 bases, with 10 bases spanning the gap. The CDR3 region has the DNA TGCGCCAGCAGCCAAGATCCGCAGGGCGAAGCTTTCTTT. Translated, it gives CASSQDPQGEAFF.

The rearrangement links TRBV18 to TRBJ1-1; 10 nucleotides align to TRBD1. Germline assignment: CDR1 KGHSH and CDR2 LQKENI. This CDR3 contains 17 residues. V shed 3 bases and J 5 bases; nucleotides not matched to a gene: 12. CDR3 coding DNA: TGTGCCAGCTCACCTTCGTTTCTAGACAGGGGGCTTACTGAAGCTTTCTTT. Translated, it gives CASSPSFLDRGLTEAFF. Using reference TRBV18 and TRBJ1-1 for the parts outside the CDR3, the full variable domain is NAGVMQNPRHLVRRRGQEARLRCSPMKGHSHVYWYRQLPEEGLKFMVYLQKENIIDESGMPKERFSAEFPKEGPSILRIQQVVRGDSAAYFCASSPSFLDRGLTEAFFGQGTRLTVV.

The chain carries TRBV12-3 or TRBV12-4 and TRBJ1-1; D remains unclear. This CDR3 is built from 13 residues. V dropped 3 bases and J dropped 4 bases, with 9 bases sitting between them. The CDR3 loop reads CASSFSEGTEAFF. CDR3 DNA sequence: TGTGCCAGCAGTTTTTCCGAGGGCACTGAAGCTTTCTTT.

V usage is TRBV3-1 (or the pseudogene TRBV3-2) and J usage is TRBJ2-7; 12 bases are shared with TRBD2. This CDR3 is 15 amino acids long. CDR1 and CDR2 from the germline V gene are LGHDT and YNNKEL (reference sequence). V lost 7 bases to trimming and J lost 4 bases; unmatched junction nucleotides: 8. CDR3 nucleotide sequence: TGTGCCAGCACCCCGGGACTAGCGGGCTTGTACGAGCAGTACTTC. This sequence encodes CASTPGLAGLYEQYF.

In its sample, this clone was seen once. The chain has TRBV19 and TRBJ1-6; 8 nucleotides align to TRBD1. The trim removed 7 bases at V and 5 bases at J, leaving 7 bases unmatched. Germline V lookup: CDR1 LNHDA, CDR2 SQIVND (reference sequence). This CDR3 region has 15 residues. For the CDR3, the DNA is TGTGCCAGTAAGGACAGGGCATTCGATAATTCACCCCTCCACTTT. The encoded protein is CASKDRAFDNSPLHF.

The rearrangement links TRBV6-5 to TRBJ1-6, with 7 bases that match TRBD1. V lost 8 bases and J lost 6; bases outside the gene matches: 7. Germline lookup yields CDR1 MNHEY and CDR2 SVGAGI. The CDR3 length is 14 residues. CDR3 residues: CASGQDRRNSPLHF. The CDR3 region has the DNA TGTGCCAGCGGCCAGGACAGGCGTAATTCACCCCTCCACTTT.

This clone was observed a few times. This sequence joins TRBV6-6 and TRBJ1-5, with D uncertain. CDR3 length equals 14 residues. V lost 6 bases and J lost 0, with 9 bases in between. Germline V gene lookup returns CDR1 MNHNY and CDR2 SVGAGI (reference sequence). The CDR3 sequence: CASRTRDSNQPQHF. Here the CDR3 DNA reads TGTGCCAGCAGGACACGGGATAGCAATCAGCCCCAGCATTTT.

This rearrangement joins TRBV28 to TRBJ1-1, with a tentative D call TRBD1 (6 bases). Trimming took 5 bases from V and 0 from J, leaving 16 bases between them. The V gene's germline CDR1 is MDHEN and CDR2 SYDVKM. This CDR3 has 16 residues. In nucleotides, the CDR3 is TGTGCCAGCAGTCCCCCCCTGGGGGCCTTGAACACTGAAGCTTTCTTT. It specifies CASSPPLGALNTEAFF.

The chain couples TRBV11-2 to TRBJ2-6; TRBD2 might be the D (5 bases). V was pared by 5 bases and J by 2 bases, with 10 bases between. CDR3 length: 15 residues. The germline gives CDR1 SGHAT, CDR2 FQNNGV. CDR3 region: CASSPSRAGANVLTF. The CDR3 DNA is TGTGCCAGCAGCCCCTCGAGGGCTGGGGCCAACGTCCTGACTTTC.

The chain joins TRBV2 to TRBJ2-1; 11 nucleotides agree with TRBD2. With 7 bases clipped from V and 9 bases from J, the junction kept 2 bases outside the gene matches. Germline lookup yields CDR1 SNHLY and CDR2 FYNNEI. The CDR3 is made up of 12 amino acids. CDR3 protein: CASTSGRTEQFF. The CDR3 DNA follows: TGTGCCAGCACTAGCGGGAGGACTGAGCAGTTCTTC.

In this sample, this clone turned up a few times. This chain links TRBV12-3 or TRBV12-4 with TRBJ1-6; no definite D call. Trimming left V 8 bases short and J 10 bases short, with 15 bases between. The CDR3 is made up of 13 amino acids. The CDR3 DNA sequence: TGTGCCAGCTCTTCTAGGGAGGGCTCACCCCTCCACTTT. It translates to CASSSREGSPLHF.

The V call is TRBV5-1, the J call TRBJ2-1; the match to TRBD2 covers 8 bases. Germline assignment: CDR1 SGHRS and CDR2 YFSETQ. V shed 4 bases and J 6 bases; nucleotides not matched to a gene: 9. This CDR3 has 15 amino acids. CDR3 amino acids: CASSPISGMGNEQFF. CDR3 nucleotide sequence: TGCGCCAGCAGCCCCATTAGCGGGATGGGCAATGAGCAGTTCTTC.